Presented here are 11 T cell receptor beta chains from one specimen sequenced in a study of graft-versus-host responses after intestinal transplantation. Approximately 200,000 CFSE-labeled responder cells were plated with approximately 200,000 irradiated, violet-dye-labeled stimulator cells. Sequencing was performed with immunoSEQ multiplex PCR; in TCRdb, only in-frame clones are kept and a portion is missing. The sample consists of some 13,000 clones, 35% to 45% of them appearing once. The input for sequencing was alloreactive CD8+ T cells from a mixed lymphocyte reaction culture, taken before intestinal transplant. The subset was: CFSE-low proliferating T cells sorted from roughly six-day pre-transplant mixed lymphocyte reaction (GvH or HvG direction). The receptors stem from a human patient who received an intestinal transplant.

The chain is built from TRBV27 and TRBJ2-5, with 8 positions matching TRBD1. Germline loops: CDR1 MNHEY, CDR2 SMNVEV (reference sequence). Germline trimming cut 7 bases from V and 1 base from J; bases unmatched to any gene: 5. The CDR3 extends over 14 amino acids. This CDR3 is CASTPGGSQETQYF. CDR3 DNA sequence: TGTGCCAGCACCCCAGGGGGCTCCCAAGAGACCCAGTACTTC.

The chain couples TRBV28 to TRBJ2-3; TRBD2 matches 11 bases. J was trimmed by 3 bases and V by 5 bases; bases with no gene match: 10. CDR3 length equals 17 residues. CDR1 is MDHEN, CDR2 SYDVKM, per germline. The CDR3 spells CASSSLGIAGGTDTQYF. DNA for the CDR3: TGTGCCAGCAGTAGCCTGGGGATAGCGGGAGGGACAGATACGCAGTATTTT. Looking up the rest from reference TRBV28 and TRBJ2-3 gives the full variable domain: DVKVTQSSRYLVKRTGEKVFLECVQDMDHENMFWYRQDPGLGLRLIYFSYDVKMKEKGDIPEGYSVSREKKERFSLILESASTNQTSMYLCASSSLGIAGGTDTQYFGPGTRLTVL.

CDR3 amino acids: CSAGEGYEQYF. The CDR3 nucleotides are TGCAGCGCCGGTGAGGGTTACGAGCAGTACTTC. The chain carries TRBV29-1 and TRBJ2-7; D is possibly TRBD2 (5 bases). The CDR3 is 11 residues long. Germline lookup yields CDR1 SQVTM and CDR2 ANQGSEA. V lost 7 bases to trimming and J lost 4 bases, with 11 bases between them.

By share, this clone counts as medium-sized. This sequence joins TRBV6-5 and TRBJ1-2; 9 positions agree with TRBD1. Trimming took 2 bases from V and 7 from J; bases not matched to a gene: 2. The CDR3 consists of 13 residues. From germline, CDR1 is MNHEY and CDR2 SVGAGI. The CDR3 sequence is CASSYGTGSGYTF. The CDR3 nucleotides read TGTGCCAGCAGTTACGGGACAGGGAGTGGCTACACCTTC.

The chain recombines TRBV19 with TRBJ1-2, with 9 bases lining up with TRBD1. From germline, CDR1 is LNHDA and CDR2 SQIVND (reference sequence). The CDR3 is 13 residues long. The V and J ends lost 3 bases and 5 bases, in that order; junction bases with no gene match: 1. The CDR3 sequence is CASSMGQGYGYTF. The CDR3 DNA reads as TGTGCCAGTAGTATGGGACAGGGTTATGGCTACACCTTC.

This chain joins TRBV30 and TRBJ2-7; TRBD1 is a possible D gene (5 bases). The CDR3 sequence is 14 residues long. CDR1 is GTSNPN and CDR2 is SVGIG in the germline V gene (reference sequence). Trimming took off 0 bases at V and 0 bases at J, with 9 bases between the two ends. The CDR3 DNA sequence: TGTGCCTGGAGTGTAGGGGCTAGCTCCTACGAGCAGTACTTC. Translating gives CAWSVGASSYEQYF.

The table lists this clone with a count of one. CDR3 sequence (DNA): TGTGCCAGCAGCAAAGACATCTCTGGAAACACCATATATTTT. Translation gives CASSKDISGNTIYF. The chain combines TRBV9 with TRBJ1-3; D is unclear. The CDR3 runs 14 residues. CDR1 is SGDLS and CDR2 is YYNGEE in the germline V gene. V lost 4 bases, J lost 0 bases, and 8 bases lay in between. The full variable domain, rest sourced from reference TRBV9 and TRBJ1-3, is DSGVTQTPKHLITATGQRVTLRCSPRSGDLSVYWYQQSLDQGLQFLIQYYNGEERAKGNILERFSAQQFPDLHSELNLSSLELGDSALYFCASSKDISGNTIYFGEGSWLTVV.

This clone has only a few counts. This chain joins TRBV30 and TRBJ2-5; the match to TRBD2 covers 11 bases. Looked up from germline, CDR1 is GTSNPN and CDR2 is SVGIG (reference sequence). V was pared by 5 bases and J by 4 bases, with 12 bases of the junction left unmatched. The CDR3 has 16 residues. The CDR3 loop is CAWPPYSGGAGETQYF. The CDR3 DNA reads TGTGCCTGGCCCCCCTATAGCGGGGGGGCGGGAGAGACCCAGTACTTC.

The V call is TRBV30, the J call TRBJ1-5; D is ambiguous. This CDR3 has 14 residues. CDR1 is GTSNPN, CDR2 SVGIG, per germline (reference sequence). The V end was cut by 1 base, the J end by 5 bases, with 12 bases between. The CDR3 DNA is TGTGCCTGGAGTGCCAACCCGGGGTATCAGCCCCAGCATTTT. Translating it yields CAWSANPGYQPQHF.

This chain connects TRBV9 to TRBJ1-1; 8 nucleotides agree with TRBD1. The V segment lost 5 bases and the J segment 9 bases; nucleotides outside the gene matches: 12. Germline CDR1 and CDR2: SGDLS and YYNGEE. The CDR3 runs to 14 residues. Here the CDR3 reads CASSPMDRAQQAFF. The CDR3 bases are TGTGCCAGCAGTCCCATGGACAGGGCACAACAAGCTTTCTTT.

This clone was detected a few times. The V call is TRBV2, the J call TRBJ2-1, with 9 bases that match TRBD2. The germline V gene has CDR1 SNHLY and CDR2 FYNNEI. The V segment lost 5 bases and the J segment 4 bases; nucleotides outside the gene matches: 6. The CDR3 extends over 15 amino acids. The CDR3 loop reads CASSPWTSDYNEQFF. The CDR3 nucleotides are TGTGCCAGCAGTCCCTGGACTAGCGATTACAATGAGCAGTTCTTC.